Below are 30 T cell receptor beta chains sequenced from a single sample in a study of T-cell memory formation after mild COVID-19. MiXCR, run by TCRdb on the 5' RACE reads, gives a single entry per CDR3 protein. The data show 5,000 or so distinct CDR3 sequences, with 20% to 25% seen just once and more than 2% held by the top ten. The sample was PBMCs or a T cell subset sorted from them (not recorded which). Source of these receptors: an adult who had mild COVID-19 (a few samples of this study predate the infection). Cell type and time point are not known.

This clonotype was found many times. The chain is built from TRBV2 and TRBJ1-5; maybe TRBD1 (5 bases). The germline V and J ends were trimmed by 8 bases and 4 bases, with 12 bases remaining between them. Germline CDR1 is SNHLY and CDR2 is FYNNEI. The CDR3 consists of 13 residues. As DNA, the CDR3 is TGTGCCAGCTCAGGGCAGGGAAATCAGCCCCAGCATTTT. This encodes CASSGQGNQPQHF.

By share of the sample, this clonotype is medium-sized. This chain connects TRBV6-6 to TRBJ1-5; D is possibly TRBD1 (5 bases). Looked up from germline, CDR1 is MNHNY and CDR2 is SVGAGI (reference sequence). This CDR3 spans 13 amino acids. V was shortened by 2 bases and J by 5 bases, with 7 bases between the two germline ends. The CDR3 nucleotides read TGTGCCAGCAGTTACGGCAGGGATCAGCCCCAGCATTTT. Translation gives CASSYGRDQPQHF.

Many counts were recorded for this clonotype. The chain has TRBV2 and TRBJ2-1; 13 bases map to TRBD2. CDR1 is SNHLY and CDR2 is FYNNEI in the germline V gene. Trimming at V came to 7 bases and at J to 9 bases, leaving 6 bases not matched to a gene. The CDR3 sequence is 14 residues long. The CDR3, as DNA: TGTGCCAGCATACTAGCGGGGGGGGAGGGTGAGCAGTTCTTC. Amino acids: CASILAGGEGEQFF.

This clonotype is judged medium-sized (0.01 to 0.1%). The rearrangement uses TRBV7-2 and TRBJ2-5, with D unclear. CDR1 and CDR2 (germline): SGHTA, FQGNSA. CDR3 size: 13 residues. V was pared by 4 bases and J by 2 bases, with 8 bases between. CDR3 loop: CASSSTRQETQYF. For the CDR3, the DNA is TGTGCCAGCAGCTCAACCCGGCAAGAGACCCAGTACTTC. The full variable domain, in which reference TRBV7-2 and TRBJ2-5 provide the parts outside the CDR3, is GAGVSQSPSNKVTEKGKDVELRCDPISGHTALYWYRQSLGQGLEFLIYFQGNSAPDKSGLPSDRFSAERTGGSVSTLTIQRTQQEDSAVYLCASSSTRQETQYFGPGTRLLVL.

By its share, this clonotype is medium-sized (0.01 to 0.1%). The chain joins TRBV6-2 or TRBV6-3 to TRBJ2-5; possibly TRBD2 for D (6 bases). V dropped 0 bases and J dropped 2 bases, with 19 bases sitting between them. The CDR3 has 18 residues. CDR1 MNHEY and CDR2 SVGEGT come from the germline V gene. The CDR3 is CASSYSPWRGVGQETQYF. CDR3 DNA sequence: TGTGCCAGCAGTTACTCGCCCTGGCGGGGAGTGGGTCAAGAGACCCAGTACTTC.

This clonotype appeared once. The CDR3 region has the DNA TGTGCCAGCAGTCCTGGGCCGTGGGGTATTGCTTTCTTT. This translates into CASSPGPWGIAFF. The V and J genes are TRBV6-5 and TRBJ1-1; no definite D call. Germline CDR1 reads MNHEY; CDR2 reads SVGAGI. V dropped 5 bases and J dropped 11 bases, with 18 bases sitting between them. The CDR3 runs 13 residues.

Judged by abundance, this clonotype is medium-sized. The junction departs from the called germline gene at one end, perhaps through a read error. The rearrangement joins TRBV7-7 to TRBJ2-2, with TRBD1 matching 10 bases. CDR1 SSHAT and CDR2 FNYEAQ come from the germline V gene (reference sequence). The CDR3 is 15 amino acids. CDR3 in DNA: TGTGCTAGCAGCGCCGGGACAGGGGCCACCGGGGAGCTGTTTTTT. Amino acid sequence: CASSAGTGATGELFF.

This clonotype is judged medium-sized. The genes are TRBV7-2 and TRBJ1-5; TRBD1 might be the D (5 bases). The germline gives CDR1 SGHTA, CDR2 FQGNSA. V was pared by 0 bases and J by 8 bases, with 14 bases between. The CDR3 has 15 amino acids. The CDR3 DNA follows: TGTGCCAGCAGCTTAGCGAGCCAGAGGGGAGAGCCCCAGCATTTT. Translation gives CASSLASQRGEPQHF.

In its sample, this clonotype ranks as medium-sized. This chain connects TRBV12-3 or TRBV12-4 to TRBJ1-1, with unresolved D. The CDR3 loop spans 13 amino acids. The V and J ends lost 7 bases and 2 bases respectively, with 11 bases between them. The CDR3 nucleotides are TGTGCCAGCAAGACGGACGGTAACACTGAAGCTTTCTTT. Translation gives CASKTDGNTEAFF.

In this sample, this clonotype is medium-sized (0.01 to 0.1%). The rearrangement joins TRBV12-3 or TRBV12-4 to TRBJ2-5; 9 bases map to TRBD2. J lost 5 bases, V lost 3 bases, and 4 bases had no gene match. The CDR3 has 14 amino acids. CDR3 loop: CASSLAGGPETQYF. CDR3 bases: TGTGCCAGCAGTTTGGCGGGGGGGCCGGAGACCCAGTACTTC.

In DNA, the CDR3 is TGCGCCAGCACTTCCGAAGAGACCCAGTACTTC. Translating gives CASTSEETQYF. The chain combines TRBV5-1 with TRBJ2-7; D unresolved. The closer fit of TRBJ2-5 to the DNA end suggests the J call may be wrong. This CDR3 is built from 11 residues. CDR1 is SGHRS and CDR2 is YFSETQ in the germline V gene.

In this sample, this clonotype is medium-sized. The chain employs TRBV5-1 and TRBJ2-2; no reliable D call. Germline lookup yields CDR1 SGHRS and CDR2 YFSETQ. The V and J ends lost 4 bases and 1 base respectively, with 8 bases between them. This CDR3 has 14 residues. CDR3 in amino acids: CASSPGMNTGELFF. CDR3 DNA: TGCGCCAGCAGCCCAGGAATGAACACCGGGGAGCTGTTTTTT.

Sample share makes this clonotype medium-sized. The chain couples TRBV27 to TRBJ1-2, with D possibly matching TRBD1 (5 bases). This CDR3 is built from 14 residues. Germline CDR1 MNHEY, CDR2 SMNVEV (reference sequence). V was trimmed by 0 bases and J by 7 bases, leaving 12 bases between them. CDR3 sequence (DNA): TGTGCCAGCAGTTTATCGAAGGGGCAAGGTGGCTACACCTTC. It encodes CASSLSKGQGGYTF.

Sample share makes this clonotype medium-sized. DNA of the CDR3: TGTGCCAGCAGTCCTTACTCTAGGGCTGGGGCCAACGTCCTGACTTTC. Encoded protein: CASSPYSRAGANVLTF. The chain couples TRBV27 to TRBJ2-6; D call uncertain. This CDR3 is 16 amino acids long. CDR1 and CDR2 (germline): MNHEY, SMNVEV (reference sequence). The germline V and J ends were trimmed by 5 bases and 2 bases, with 13 bases remaining between them.

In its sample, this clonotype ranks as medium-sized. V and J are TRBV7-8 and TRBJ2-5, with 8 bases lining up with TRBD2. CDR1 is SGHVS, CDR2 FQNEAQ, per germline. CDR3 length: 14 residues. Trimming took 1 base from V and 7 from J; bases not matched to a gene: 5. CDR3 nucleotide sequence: TGTGCCAGCAGCTTAGAAGCGGGGGAAGGGACCCAGTACTTC. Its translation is CASSLEAGEGTQYF.

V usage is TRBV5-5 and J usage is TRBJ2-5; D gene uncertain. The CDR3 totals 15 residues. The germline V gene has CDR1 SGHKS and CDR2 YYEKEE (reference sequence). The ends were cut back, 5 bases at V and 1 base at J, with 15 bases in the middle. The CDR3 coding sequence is TGTGCCAGCAGTACCCCCGGGCGGTCCCAAGAGACCCAGTACTTC. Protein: CASSTPGRSQETQYF.

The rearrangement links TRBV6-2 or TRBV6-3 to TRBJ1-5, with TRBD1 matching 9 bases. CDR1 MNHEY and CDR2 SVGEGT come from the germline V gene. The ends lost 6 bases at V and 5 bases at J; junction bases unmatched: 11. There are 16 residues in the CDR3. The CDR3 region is CASSEAGTGNYQPQHF. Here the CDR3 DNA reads TGTGCCAGCAGCGAGGCCGGGACAGGGAATTATCAGCCCCAGCATTTT.

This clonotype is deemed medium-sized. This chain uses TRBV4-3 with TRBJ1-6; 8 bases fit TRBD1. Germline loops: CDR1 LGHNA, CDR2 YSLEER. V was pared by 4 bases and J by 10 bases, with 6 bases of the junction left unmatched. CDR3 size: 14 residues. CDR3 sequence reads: CASSRGQGESPLHF. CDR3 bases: TGCGCCAGCAGCCGCGGACAGGGTGAGTCACCCCTCCACTTT.

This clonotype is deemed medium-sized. In DNA, the CDR3 is TGCGCCAGCAGCCAAGGACCCTTCGGGGGGGCCAGGGCAGATACGCAGTATTTT. Amino acids: CASSQGPFGGARADTQYF. This rearrangement joins TRBV4-1 to TRBJ2-3, with TRBD2 matching over 8 bases. Germline values: CDR1 MGHRA, CDR2 YSYEKL. The CDR3 length is 18 residues. V gave up 1 base and J gave up 4 bases; unmatched junction bases: 13.

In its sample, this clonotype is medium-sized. The chain's CDR3 is CSARAVQETQYF. The DNA for the CDR3 is TGCAGTGCTAGGGCAGTCCAAGAGACCCAGTACTTC. The chain links TRBV20-1 to TRBJ2-5; D is undetermined. V was trimmed by 3 bases and J by 1 base, leaving 6 bases between them. The CDR3 consists of 12 residues. The germline CDR1 and CDR2 sequences are DFQATT and SNEGSKA (reference sequence).

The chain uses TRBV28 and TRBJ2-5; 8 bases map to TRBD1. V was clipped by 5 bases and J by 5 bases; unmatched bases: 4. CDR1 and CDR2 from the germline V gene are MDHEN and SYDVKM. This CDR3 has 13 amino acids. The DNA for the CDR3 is TGTGCCAGCAGTCGGACAGGGATGGAGACCCAGTACTTC. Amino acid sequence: CASSRTGMETQYF.

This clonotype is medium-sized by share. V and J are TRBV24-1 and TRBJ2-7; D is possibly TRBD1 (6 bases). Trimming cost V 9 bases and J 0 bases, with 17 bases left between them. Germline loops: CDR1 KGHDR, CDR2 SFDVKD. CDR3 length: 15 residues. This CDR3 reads CATEESEGVSYEQYV. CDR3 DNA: TGTGCCACCGAGGAATCCGAGGGGGTCTCCTACGAGCAGTACGTC.

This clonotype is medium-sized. The CDR3 spells CASSLRGAETQYF. The DNA for the CDR3 is TGTGCCAGCAGCTTAAGGGGCGCCGAGACCCAGTACTTC. The genes are TRBV7-9 and TRBJ2-5; possibly TRBD1 for D (5 bases). The CDR3 is made up of 13 amino acids. The germline V and J ends were trimmed by 2 bases and 5 bases, with 9 bases remaining between them. Germline-derived CDR1 and CDR2 are SEHNR and FQNEAQ (reference sequence).

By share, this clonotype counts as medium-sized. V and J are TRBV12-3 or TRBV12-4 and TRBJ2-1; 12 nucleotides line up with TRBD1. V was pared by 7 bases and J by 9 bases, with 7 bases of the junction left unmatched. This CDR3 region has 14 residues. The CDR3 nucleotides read TGTGCCAGCATCCTCCGGGACAGGGGGCGTGAGCAGTTCTTC. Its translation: CASILRDRGREQFF.

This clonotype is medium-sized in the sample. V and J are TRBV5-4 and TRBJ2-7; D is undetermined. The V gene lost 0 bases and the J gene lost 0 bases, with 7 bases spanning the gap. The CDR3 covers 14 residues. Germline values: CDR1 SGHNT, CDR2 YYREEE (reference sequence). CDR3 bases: TGTGCCAGCAGCTTGGTTGGAAACTCCTACGAGCAGTACTTC. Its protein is CASSLVGNSYEQYF.

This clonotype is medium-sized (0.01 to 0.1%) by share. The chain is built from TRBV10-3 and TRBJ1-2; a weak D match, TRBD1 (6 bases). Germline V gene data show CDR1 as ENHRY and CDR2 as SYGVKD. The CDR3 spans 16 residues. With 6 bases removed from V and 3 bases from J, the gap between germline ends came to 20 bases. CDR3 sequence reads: CAISQRGYRADYGYTF. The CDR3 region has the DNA TGTGCCATCAGCCAAAGAGGGTACAGGGCCGACTATGGCTACACCTTC.

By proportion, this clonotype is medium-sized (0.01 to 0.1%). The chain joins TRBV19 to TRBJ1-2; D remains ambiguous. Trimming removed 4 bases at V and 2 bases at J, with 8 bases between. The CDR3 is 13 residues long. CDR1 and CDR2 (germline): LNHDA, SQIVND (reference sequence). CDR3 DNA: TGTGCCAGTAGTAAGGACGGAAACTATGGCTACACCTTC. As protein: CASSKDGNYGYTF. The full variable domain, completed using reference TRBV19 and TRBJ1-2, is DGGITQSPKYLFRKEGQNVTLSCEQNLNHDAMYWYRQDPGQGLRLIYYSQIVNDFQKGDIAEGYSVSREKKESFPLTVTSAQKNPTAFYLCASSKDGNYGYTFGSGTRLTVV.

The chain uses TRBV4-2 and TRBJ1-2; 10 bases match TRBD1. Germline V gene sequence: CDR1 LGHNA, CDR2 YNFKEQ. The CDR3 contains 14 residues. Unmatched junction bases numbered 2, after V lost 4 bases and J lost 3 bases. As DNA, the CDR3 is TGTGCCAGCAGCCCTGGGACAGGGGACTATGGCTACACCTTC. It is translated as CASSPGTGDYGYTF.

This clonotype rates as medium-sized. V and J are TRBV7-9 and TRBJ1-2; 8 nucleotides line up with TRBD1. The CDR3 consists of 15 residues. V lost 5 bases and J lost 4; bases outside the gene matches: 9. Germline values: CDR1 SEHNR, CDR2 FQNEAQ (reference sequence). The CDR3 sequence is CASSPTGEGRYGYTF. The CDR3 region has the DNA TGTGCCAGCAGCCCGACAGGGGAAGGACGCTATGGCTACACCTTC.

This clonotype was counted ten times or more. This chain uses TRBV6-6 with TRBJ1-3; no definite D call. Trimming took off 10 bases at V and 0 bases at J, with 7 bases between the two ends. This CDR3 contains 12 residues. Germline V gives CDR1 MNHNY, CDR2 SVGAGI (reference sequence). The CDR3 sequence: CATATSGNTIYF. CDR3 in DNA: TGTGCCACCGCGACCTCTGGAAACACCATATATTTT.